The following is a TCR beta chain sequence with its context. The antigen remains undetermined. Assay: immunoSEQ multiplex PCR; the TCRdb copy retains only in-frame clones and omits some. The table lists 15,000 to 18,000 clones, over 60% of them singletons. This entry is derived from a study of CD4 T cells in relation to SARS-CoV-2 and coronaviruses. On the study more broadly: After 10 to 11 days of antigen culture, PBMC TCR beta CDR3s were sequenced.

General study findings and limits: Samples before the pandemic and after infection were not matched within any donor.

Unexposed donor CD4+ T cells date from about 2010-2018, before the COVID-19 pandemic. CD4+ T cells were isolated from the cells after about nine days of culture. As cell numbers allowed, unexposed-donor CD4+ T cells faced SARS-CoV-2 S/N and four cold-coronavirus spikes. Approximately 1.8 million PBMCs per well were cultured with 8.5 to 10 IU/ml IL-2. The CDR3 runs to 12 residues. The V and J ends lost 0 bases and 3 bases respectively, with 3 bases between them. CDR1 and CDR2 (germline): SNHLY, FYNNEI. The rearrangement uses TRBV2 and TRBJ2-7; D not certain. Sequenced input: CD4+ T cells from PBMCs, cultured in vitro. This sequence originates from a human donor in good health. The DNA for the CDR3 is TGTGCCAGCAGTGAAGCCGGCTACGAGCAGTACTTC. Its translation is CASSEAGYEQYF.